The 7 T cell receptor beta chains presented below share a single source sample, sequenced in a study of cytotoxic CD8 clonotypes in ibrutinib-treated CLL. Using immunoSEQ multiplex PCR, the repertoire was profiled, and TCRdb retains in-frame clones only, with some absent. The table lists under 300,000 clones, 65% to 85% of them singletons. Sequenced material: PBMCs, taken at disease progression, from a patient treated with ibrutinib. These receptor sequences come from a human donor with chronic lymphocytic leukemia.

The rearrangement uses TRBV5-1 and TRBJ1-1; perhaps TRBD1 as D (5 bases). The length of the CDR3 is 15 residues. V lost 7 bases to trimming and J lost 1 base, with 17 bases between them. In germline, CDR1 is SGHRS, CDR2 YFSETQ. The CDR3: CASGSYDSENTEAFF. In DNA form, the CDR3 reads TGCGCCAGCGGGAGCTACGACAGCGAGAACACTGAAGCTTTCTTT.

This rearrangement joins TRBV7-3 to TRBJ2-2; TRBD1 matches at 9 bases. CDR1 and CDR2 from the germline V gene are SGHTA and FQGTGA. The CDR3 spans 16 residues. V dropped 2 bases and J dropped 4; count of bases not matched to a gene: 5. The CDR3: CASSLAGTGTTGELFF. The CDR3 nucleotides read TGTGCCAGCAGCTTAGCCGGGACAGGGACCACCGGGGAGCTGTTTTTT. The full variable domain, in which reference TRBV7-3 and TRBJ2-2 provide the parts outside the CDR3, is GAGVSQTPSNKVTEKGKYVELRCDPISGHTALYWYRQSLGQGPEFLIYFQGTGAADDSGLPNDRFFAVRPEGSVSTLKIQRTERGDSAVYLCASSLAGTGTTGELFFGEGSRLTVL.

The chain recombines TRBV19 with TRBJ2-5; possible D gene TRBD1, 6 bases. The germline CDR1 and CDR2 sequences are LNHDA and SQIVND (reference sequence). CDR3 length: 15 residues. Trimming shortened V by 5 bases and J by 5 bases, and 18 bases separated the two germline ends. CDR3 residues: CASSPRTATKETQYF. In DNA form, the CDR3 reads TGTGCCAGTAGTCCCCGGACAGCCACGAAGGAGACCCAGTACTTC.

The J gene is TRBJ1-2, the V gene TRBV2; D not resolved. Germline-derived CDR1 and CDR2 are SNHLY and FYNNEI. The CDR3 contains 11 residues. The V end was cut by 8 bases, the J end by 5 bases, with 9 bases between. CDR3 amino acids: CASRPEYGYTF. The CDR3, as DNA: TGTGCCAGCCGTCCAGAGTATGGCTACACCTTC. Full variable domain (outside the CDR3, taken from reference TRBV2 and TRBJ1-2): EPEVTQTPSHQVTQMGQEVILRCVPISNHLYFYWYRQILGQKVEFLVSFYNNEISEKSEIFDDQFSVERPDGSNFTLKIRSTKLEDSAMYFCASRPEYGYTFGSGTRLTVV.

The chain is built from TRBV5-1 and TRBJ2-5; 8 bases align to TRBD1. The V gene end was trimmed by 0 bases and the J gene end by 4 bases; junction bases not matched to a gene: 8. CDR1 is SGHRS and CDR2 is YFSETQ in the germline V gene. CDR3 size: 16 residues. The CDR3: CASSLEGQGARETQYF. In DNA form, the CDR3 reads TGCGCCAGCAGCTTGGAAGGGCAGGGGGCCAGAGAGACCCAGTACTTC.

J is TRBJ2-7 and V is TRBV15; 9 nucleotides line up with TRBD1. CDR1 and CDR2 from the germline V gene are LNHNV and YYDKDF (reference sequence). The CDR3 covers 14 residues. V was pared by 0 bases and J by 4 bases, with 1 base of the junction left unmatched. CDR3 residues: CATSREDRGYEQYF. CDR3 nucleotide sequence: TGTGCCACCAGCAGAGAGGACAGGGGATACGAGCAGTACTTC.

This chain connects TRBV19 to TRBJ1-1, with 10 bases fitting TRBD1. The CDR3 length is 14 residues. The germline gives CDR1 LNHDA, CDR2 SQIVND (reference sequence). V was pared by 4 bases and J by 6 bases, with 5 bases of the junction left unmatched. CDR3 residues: CASSNRDRGAEAFF. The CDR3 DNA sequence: TGTGCCAGTAGTAACCGGGACAGGGGAGCTGAAGCTTTCTTT.